These 8 T cell receptor beta chains were all obtained from the same sample, sequenced in a study of beta chain features in type 1 diabetes. The entirety of the isolated RNA underwent reverse transcription, so expressed TCRB transcripts were sequenced. The data were produced by immunoSEQ multiplex PCR, yet TCRdb's version contains in-frame clones alone and is incomplete. Of roughly 700,000 clones in the sample, roughly 13% are singletons; the top ten hold about 0.02%. Regarding the study as a whole: Shortening of TCRB CDR3s, moderate but significant, appeared in all four CD4+ subsets of Type 1 diabetes patients.

Antigens for these TCRs are unknown. The sample consisted of naive CD4+ T cells from blood. The receptors were gathered from a man between 18 and 29 years old with type 1 diabetes.

This clone was picked up a small number of times. The V call is TRBV2, the J call TRBJ2-3, with no clear D. The germline V and J ends were trimmed by 8 bases and 0 bases, with 9 bases remaining between them. This CDR3 comprises 13 residues. Germline values: CDR1 SNHLY, CDR2 FYNNEI. Here the CDR3 reads CASHKESTDTQYF. CDR3 coding DNA: TGTGCCAGCCATAAGGAGAGCACAGATACGCAGTATTTT.

The V call is TRBV15, the J call TRBJ1-2; possible D gene TRBD1, 5 bases. V lost 10 bases and J 4 bases, leaving 19 bases between the germline ends. This CDR3 is built from 14 residues. Germline CDR1 is LNHNV and CDR2 is YYDKDF (reference sequence). Here the CDR3 reads CAIKARDWAYGYTF. CDR3 DNA: TGTGCCATCAAGGCTCGGGACTGGGCCTATGGCTACACCTTC.

The V gene is TRBV6-5, the J gene TRBJ2-7; D is perhaps TRBD1 (5 bases). Trimming shortened V by 3 bases and J by 3 bases, and 12 bases separated the two germline ends. From germline, CDR1 is MNHEY and CDR2 SVGAGI. The CDR3 has 14 amino acids. Here the CDR3 reads CASSYTQDSYEQYF. The CDR3 bases are TGTGCCAGCAGTTATACCCAAGACAGCTACGAGCAGTACTTC.

This clone was found a few times. The chain links TRBV28 to TRBJ1-3; no clear D. This CDR3 is 14 amino acids long. Trimming cost V 8 bases and J 0 bases, with 11 bases left between them. The germline CDR1 and CDR2 sequences are MDHEN and SYDVKM. CDR3 nucleotide sequence: TGTGCCAGCGAGGAACTGAACTCTGGAAACACCATATATTTT. Translated, it gives CASEELNSGNTIYF.

This clone was found a few times. The chain links TRBV15 to TRBJ2-7; possible D gene TRBD1, 6 bases. Germline-derived CDR1 and CDR2 are LNHNV and YYDKDF (reference sequence). Deletions cut 1 base from V and 3 bases from J, with 25 bases between. The CDR3 extends over 19 amino acids. The CDR3 is CATSRGFETGWLLDYEQYF. DNA of the CDR3: TGTGCCACCAGCAGAGGGTTCGAGACAGGTTGGTTGCTTGACTACGAGCAGTACTTC.

V usage is TRBV30 and J usage is TRBJ2-2, with TRBD1 identical over 9 bases. The CDR3 spans 14 residues. Per germline, CDR1 GTSNPN and CDR2 SVGIG (reference sequence). V gave up 5 bases and J gave up 7 bases; unmatched junction bases: 8. CDR3 amino acids: CAWGTGILSGELFF. DNA for the CDR3: TGTGCCTGGGGGACAGGGATCTTGAGCGGGGAGCTGTTTTTT.

This clone was found a few times. The sample contains more than one DNA sequence encoding this CDR3. The chain is built from TRBV6-1 and TRBJ1-5, with D hard to call. Germline lookup yields CDR1 MNHNS and CDR2 SASEGT. The ends were cut back, 1 base at V and 2 bases at J, with 6 bases in the middle. There are 14 residues in the CDR3. This chain's CDR3 is CASSEGQGNQPQHF. CDR3 nucleotide sequence: TGTGCCAGCAGTGAAGGGCAGGGCAATCAGCCCCAGCATTTT.

The rearrangement uses TRBV27 and TRBJ1-6; tentatively, D is TRBD1 (5 bases). The CDR3 sequence is 16 residues long. Trimming shortened V by 2 bases and J by 7 bases, and 15 bases separated the two germline ends. Germline assignment: CDR1 MNHEY and CDR2 SMNVEV (reference sequence). DNA for the CDR3: TGTGCCAGCAGTTTACGGCCTCCAGGGAGGAATTCACCCCTCCACTTT. It specifies CASSLRPPGRNSPLHF.